This T cell receptor beta chain was found in a study of blood T cells in healthy people across ages. Primers used in a second PCR of about 7 to 12 cycles were a sample-barcoded 5' primer and a J-beta primer mix. TCRdb re-derived calls from the 5' RACE reads in MiXCR, one entry per CDR3 protein. The table lists about 1.5 million distinct CDR3 sequences, approximately 40% of them singletons. The CDR3 loop spans 16 amino acids. V lost 8 bases, J lost 4 bases, and 15 bases stayed unmatched. Germline V gene data show CDR1 as MNHEY and CDR2 as SVGAGI. Study results and caveats: Older age coincided with a roughly linear decline in TCR beta diversity per million T cells.

Notes on this clonotype: Its antigen is not known.

The specimen was blood. This receptor was identified in a woman aged 18-29 years in good health. The rearrangement joins TRBV6-5 to TRBJ1-2, with TRBD1 identical over 8 bases. The chain's CDR3 is CASPGLGQAGSYGYTF. The CDR3, as DNA: TGTGCCAGCCCCGGACTGGGACAGGCGGGGAGCTATGGCTACACCTTC.